The T cell receptor (beta chain) under discussion was sequenced for a study of blood T cell repertoires in COVID-19. The table came from immunoSEQ multiplex PCR; TCRdb's copy has only in-frame clones and leaves some out. The sample yields more than 120,000 clones, around 84% seen once. Looked up from germline, CDR1 is LGHDT and CDR2 is YNNKEL (reference sequence). The CDR3 has 15 residues. J lost 3 bases, V lost 3 bases, and 6 bases had no gene match. The genes are TRBV3-1 (or the pseudogene TRBV3-2) and TRBJ1-2; TRBD1 matches 8 bases. This clonotype originated in a human donor with acute or convalescent COVID-19. The donor label of this sample is uncertain. Sequencing was done on a sample of peripheral blood. The CDR3 reads CASSHYQGADYGYTF. The CDR3 DNA is TGTGCCAGCAGCCATTATCAGGGGGCGGACTATGGCTACACCTTC.